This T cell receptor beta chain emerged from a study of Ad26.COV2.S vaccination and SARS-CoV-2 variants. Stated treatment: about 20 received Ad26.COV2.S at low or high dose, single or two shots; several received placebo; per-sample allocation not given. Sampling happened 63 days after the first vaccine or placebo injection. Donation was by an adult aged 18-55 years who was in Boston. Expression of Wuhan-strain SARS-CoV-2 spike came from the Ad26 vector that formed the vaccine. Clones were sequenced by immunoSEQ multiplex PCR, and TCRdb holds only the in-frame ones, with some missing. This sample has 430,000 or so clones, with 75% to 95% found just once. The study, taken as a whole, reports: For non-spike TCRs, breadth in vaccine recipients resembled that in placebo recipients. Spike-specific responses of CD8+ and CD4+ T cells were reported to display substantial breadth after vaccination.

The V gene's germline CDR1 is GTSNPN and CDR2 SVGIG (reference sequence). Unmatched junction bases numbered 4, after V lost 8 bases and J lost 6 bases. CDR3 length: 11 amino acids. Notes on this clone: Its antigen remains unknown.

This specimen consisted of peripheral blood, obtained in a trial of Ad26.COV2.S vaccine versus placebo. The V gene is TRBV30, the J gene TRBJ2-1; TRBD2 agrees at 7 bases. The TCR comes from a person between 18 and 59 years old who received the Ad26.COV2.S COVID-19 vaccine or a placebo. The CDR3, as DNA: TGTGCCCAAACGGGGGGCAATGAGCAGTTCTTC. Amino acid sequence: CAQTGGNEQFF.